This T cell receptor beta chain stems from a study of blood T cell repertoires in COVID-19. Method: immunoSEQ multiplex PCR; TCRdb's copy keeps in-frame clones and lacks some. The data show 220,000 or so clones, approximately 83% seen once. Cohort allocation depended upon clinical history that participants reported. The germline V and J ends were trimmed by 0 bases and 3 bases, with 10 bases remaining between them. Per the germline V gene, CDR1 is MNHNY and CDR2 is SVGAGI (reference sequence). The CDR3 runs 15 residues. Sequencing used PBMCs or T cells enriched from blood (not recorded which). The origin of this receptor is a woman in her fifties or sixties who had recovered from COVID-19. This rearrangement joins TRBV6-6 to TRBJ2-3; D not certain. The CDR3 DNA sequence: TGTGCCAGCAGTTACTCGTCCGCGGAGACAGATACGCAGTATTTT. It codes for CASSYSSAETDTQYF.